Here is one T cell receptor beta chain with its context. The data derive from a study of blood T cell repertoires in COVID-19. In the original workflow: The authors estimated nucleated cell counts from reference gene primer amplification. The table came from immunoSEQ multiplex PCR; TCRdb's copy has only in-frame clones and leaves some out. V and J calls and clone size are those listed in that table; D and trimming were worked out from the DNA. Here the sample spans 95,000 to 110,000 clones, over 60% being singletons. This CDR3 has 15 residues. Unmatched junction bases numbered 6, after V lost 4 bases and J lost 2 bases. Per germline, CDR1 MGHRA and CDR2 YSYEKL.

The rearrangement links TRBV4-1 to TRBJ2-7; 9 nucleotides line up with TRBD2. The receptor's source is a man between 65 and 85 years old with acute or convalescent COVID-19. The sequencing sample was made of peripheral blood. CDR3 region: CASSLDSGGAYEQYF. CDR3 in DNA: TGCGCCAGCAGCCTCGATAGCGGGGGAGCCTACGAGCAGTACTTC.